What follows are 25 T cell receptor beta chains derived from one specimen sequenced in a study of regulatory T cells in long-lasting Graves disease (dated by TCRdb to the early 2020s). The library was produced with multiplex PCR. Instrument used: Illumina HiSeq 4000. To build TCR beta libraries, CDR3 regions were amplified by Arm-PCR using iRepertoire HTBI primers. Starting from the raw public reads, TCRdb applied fastp trimming at Q25, assembled clones with MiXCR and retained in-frame beta chains. A single entry per CDR3 protein holds the most common genes and DNA from its merged rows. The sample yields approximately 540,000 distinct CDR3 sequences; about 12% were counted once. The ten biggest clones cover around 9.3% of the sample. What this sample's time point label stands for: newly diagnosed GD, antithyroid drugs for less than 3 months. For both TCR sequencing and RNA sequencing, RNA was extracted from PBMCs in TRIzol.

These data also featured in a second study, about T cells in Graves' hyperthyroidism and ophthalmopathy.

The sequencing here drew on peripheral blood mononuclear cells (PBMCs), taken at new diagnosis, from a patient treated with antithyroid drugs. These receptors were taken from a woman between 25 and 40 years old with Graves disease. Donor details come from another sample of the same person, matched by shared clones.

This clonotype was recorded many times. The chain couples TRBV6-1 to TRBJ2-2; no reliable D call. CDR1 is MNHNS and CDR2 is SASEGT in the germline V gene. Trimming stripped 5 bases from V and 2 bases from J, with 12 bases between. This CDR3 has 15 residues. The CDR3 region has the DNA TGTGCCAGCAGTCCGACTCTCCGTAACACCGGGGAGCTGTTTTTT. Residues: CASSPTLRNTGELFF.

This clonotype appeared many times. The genes are TRBV15 and TRBJ2-1, with 8 bases lining up with TRBD2. The CDR3 runs to 16 residues. J lost 7 bases, V lost 0 bases, and 8 bases had no gene match. CDR1 is LNHNV, CDR2 YYDKDF, per germline (reference sequence). Here the CDR3 DNA reads TGTGCCACCAGCAGAGATTACGGGAGGGCCTCAAATGAGCAGTTCTTC. This sequence encodes CATSRDYGRASNEQFF.

The J gene is TRBJ1-2, the V gene TRBV4-2, with D unclear. Germline V CDR1 and CDR2: LGHNA, YNFKEQ. Trimming removed 0 bases from V and 7 bases from J, with 12 bases in between. This CDR3 has 14 residues. The CDR3 protein is CASSQDFMGFGYTF. CDR3 in DNA: TGTGCCAGCAGCCAAGATTTTATGGGGTTTGGCTACACCTTC.

This clonotype was detected a few times. The rearrangement joins TRBV19 to TRBJ2-7, with 9 bases matching TRBD1. J lost 3 bases, V lost 6 bases, and 6 bases had no gene match. Germline V gives CDR1 LNHDA, CDR2 SQIVND (reference sequence). The CDR3 totals 14 residues. The CDR3 DNA sequence: TGTGCCAGTAGCGGGACAGGGAACCTCTACGAGCAGTACTTC. Protein: CASSGTGNLYEQYF.

Ten or more counts support this clonotype. The V gene is TRBV19, the J gene TRBJ1-5; no clear D. Germline CDR1 reads LNHDA; CDR2 reads SQIVND (reference sequence). CDR3 length: 12 residues. V was pared by 3 bases and J by 5 bases, with 5 bases between. Written as DNA, the CDR3 is TGTGCCAGTAGTATGGTGGATCAGCCCCAGCATTTT. This codes for CASSMVDQPQHF.

This clonotype was detected once. A far more abundant clone sits one base away, making this likely a read error. The V and J genes are TRBV2 and TRBJ2-1; D call uncertain. The V end lost 5 bases, the J end lost 8 bases, and 19 bases lay between the germline ends. CDR1 and CDR2 (germline): SNHLY, FYNNEI. This CDR3 is 15 amino acids long. CDR3 residues: CASSLNWVMKDEQFF. DNA for the CDR3: TGTGCCAGCAGTTTAAACTGGGTGATGAAGGATGAGCAGTTCTTC.

This chain uses TRBV19 with TRBJ1-2; 7 nucleotides agree with TRBD1. The CDR3 contains 16 residues. The ends lost 1 base at V and 7 bases at J; junction bases unmatched: 12. In germline, CDR1 is LNHDA, CDR2 SQIVND (reference sequence). As DNA, the CDR3 is TGTGCCAGTAGTATAGGAGCGGGACAGTCAACGGGTGGCTACACCTTC. Translating gives CASSIGAGQSTGGYTF.

This clonotype was detected many times. The chain combines TRBV12-3 or TRBV12-4 with TRBJ2-7; TRBD1 agrees at 7 bases. This CDR3 has 13 amino acids. Unmatched junction bases numbered 5, after V lost 6 bases and J lost 3 bases. Here the CDR3 reads CASRRDRHYEQYF. DNA for the CDR3: TGTGCCAGCAGAAGGGACAGACACTACGAGCAGTACTTC.

This chain joins TRBV15 and TRBJ2-5; D gene ambiguous. Trimming shortened V by 1 base and J by 1 base, and 7 bases separated the two germline ends. The germline gives CDR1 LNHNV, CDR2 YYDKDF (reference sequence). The CDR3 spans 14 residues. This CDR3 reads CATSRVSPQETQYF. CDR3 DNA: TGTGCCACCAGCAGAGTTTCCCCCCAAGAGACCCAGTACTTC.

The CDR3 spells CASSPGSGRTTDTQYF. In DNA form, the CDR3 reads TGTGCCAGCAGCCCGGGGAGCGGGAGGACTACAGATACGCAGTATTTT. The chain combines TRBV3-1 with TRBJ2-3; 9 bases are a match to TRBD2. After removal of 4 bases from V and 3 bases from J, the junction contained 8 bases not matched to a gene. Germline values: CDR1 LGHDT, CDR2 YNNKEL (reference sequence). CDR3 length: 16 amino acids.

This clonotype was picked up many times. The V call is TRBV2, the J call TRBJ2-2, with unresolved D. With 2 bases removed from V and 2 bases from J, the gap between germline ends came to 12 bases. The CDR3 length is 16 residues. The V gene's germline CDR1 is SNHLY and CDR2 FYNNEI. CDR3 loop: CASSEPGKLNTGELFF. CDR3 sequence (DNA): TGTGCCAGCAGTGAACCTGGGAAACTAAACACCGGGGAGCTGTTTTTT.

This clonotype was counted at least ten times. This chain connects TRBV20-1 to TRBJ2-1; D is perhaps TRBD2 (6 bases). This CDR3 region has 14 residues. Germline assignment: CDR1 DFQATT and CDR2 SNEGSKA (reference sequence). Trimming cost V 1 base and J 8 bases, with 15 bases left between them. The CDR3 protein is CSARAPGSWDEQFF. CDR3 DNA: TGCAGTGCTAGAGCCCCCGGGAGCTGGGATGAGCAGTTCTTC.

This clonotype was recorded at least ten times. V usage is TRBV27 and J usage is TRBJ2-3; D is perhaps TRBD1 (6 bases). Trimming took off 5 bases at V and 2 bases at J, with 14 bases between the two ends. This CDR3 region has 15 residues. The germline V gene has CDR1 MNHEY and CDR2 SMNVEV (reference sequence). Here the CDR3 reads CASSPWTVNTDTQYF. CDR3 bases: TGTGCCAGCAGTCCCTGGACAGTCAACACAGATACGCAGTATTTT.

The sample holds many counts of this clonotype. The chain carries TRBV30 and TRBJ2-2; a weak D match, TRBD2 (5 bases). In germline, CDR1 is GTSNPN, CDR2 SVGIG (reference sequence). Trimming took 3 bases from V and 3 from J, leaving 17 bases between them. The CDR3 contains 16 residues. CDR3 DNA: TGTGCCTGGAGCTTCAGGACGAGGGCCCACACCGGGGAGCTGTTTTTT. Protein sequence: CAWSFRTRAHTGELFF.

This clonotype was detected a few times. The chain joins TRBV7-3 to TRBJ2-3; 7 bases line up with TRBD2. Trimming removed 2 bases from V and 3 bases from J; junction bases left unmatched: 8. Looked up from germline, CDR1 is SGHTA and CDR2 is FQGTGA. The length of the CDR3 is 16 residues. The CDR3 nucleotides read TGTGCCAGCAGCTTACTGGGGGGGGGTTTGACAGATACGCAGTATTTT. The encoded protein is CASSLLGGGLTDTQYF. Full variable domain (outside the CDR3, taken from reference TRBV7-3 and TRBJ2-3): GAGVSQTPSNKVTEKGKYVELRCDPISGHTALYWYRQSLGQGPEFLIYFQGTGAADDSGLPNDRFFAVRPEGSVSTLKIQRTERGDSAVYLCASSLLGGGLTDTQYFGPGTRLTVL.

In its sample, this clonotype was seen many times. The rearrangement uses TRBV3-1 and TRBJ1-1; D gene ambiguous. This CDR3 is 15 amino acids long. V lost 4 bases to trimming and J lost 1 base, with 13 bases between them. Germline V gives CDR1 LGHDT, CDR2 YNNKEL (reference sequence). Here the CDR3 reads CASSLSQATNTEAFF. The CDR3 coding sequence is TGTGCCAGCAGCCTTTCCCAGGCCACGAACACTGAAGCTTTCTTT. Drawing the rest from reference TRBV3-1 and TRBJ1-1, the complete variable domain is DTAVSQTPKYLVTQMGNDKSIKCEQNLGHDTMYWYKQDSKKFLKIMFSYNNKELIINETVPNRFSPKSPDKAHLNLHINSLELGDSAVYFCASSLSQATNTEAFFGQGTRLTVV.

Ten or more counts support this clonotype. The chain has TRBV6-2 or TRBV6-3 and TRBJ2-3, with D hard to call. V was pared by 5 bases and J by 3 bases, with 9 bases between. The length of the CDR3 is 13 residues. In germline, CDR1 is MNHEY, CDR2 SVGEGT. CDR3 DNA sequence: TGTGCCAGCAGTGCTCCACGAACAGATACGCAGTATTTT. It specifies CASSAPRTDTQYF.

The chain uses TRBV18 and TRBJ2-3; D is unresolved. The germline V and J ends were trimmed by 4 bases and 6 bases, with 14 bases remaining between them. CDR1 KGHSH and CDR2 LQKENI come from the germline V gene. The CDR3 has 14 amino acids. The CDR3 sequence: CASSLVPRRDTQYF. The CDR3 nucleotides are TGTGCCAGCTCACTGGTACCCCGGCGGGATACGCAGTATTTT.

This clonotype was counted between two and nine times. The CDR3 region has the DNA TGTGCCAGCACCGCGAGCGGCGGGGGGTCCCTCAACGTCCTGACTTTC. Its protein product is CASTASGGGSLNVLTF. This chain joins TRBV28 and TRBJ2-6; TRBD2 matches at 8 bases. The length of the CDR3 is 16 residues. Trimming at V came to 7 bases and at J to 9 bases, leaving 14 bases not matched to a gene. The germline CDR1 and CDR2 sequences are MDHEN and SYDVKM.

This clonotype was recorded at least ten times. The rearrangement joins TRBV6-1 to TRBJ1-1; TRBD1 matches at 9 bases. The CDR3 totals 14 residues. CDR1 and CDR2 from the germline V gene are MNHNS and SASEGT. The junction had 5 bases not matched to a gene; V was cut back by 6 bases and J by 3 bases. The CDR3 is CASSPGTGYTEAFF. CDR3 in DNA: TGTGCCAGCAGCCCCGGGACAGGGTACACTGAAGCTTTCTTT.

CDR3 nucleotide sequence: TGTGCCAGCAGTTCCGAAGCGGGAGTGGTATGGTCCTACAATGAGCAGTTCTTC. This sequence encodes CASSSEAGVVWSYNEQFF. The rearrangement uses TRBV11-2 and TRBJ2-1; 8 bases are a match to TRBD2. Germline loops: CDR1 SGHAT, CDR2 FQNNGV. This CDR3 has 18 amino acids. With V trimmed by 6 bases and J by 1 base, 14 bases remained unmatched.

The gene calls are TRBV19 and TRBJ1-2, with TRBD1 identical over 9 bases. V dropped 8 bases and J dropped 3; count of bases not matched to a gene: 4. The CDR3 length is 13 residues. Germline CDR1 and CDR2: LNHDA and SQIVND (reference sequence). For the CDR3, the DNA is TGTGCCAGTTACGACAGGGGGGACTATGGCTACACCTTC. It encodes CASYDRGDYGYTF.

This clonotype came up many times. This chain links TRBV30 with TRBJ1-2; TRBD1 matches 7 bases. The CDR3 totals 13 residues. Trimming cost V 4 bases and J 4 bases; bases outside gene matches: 6. From germline, CDR1 is GTSNPN and CDR2 SVGIG (reference sequence). CDR3 sequence: CAWTRQGRYGYTF. CDR3 DNA: TGTGCCTGGACACGACAGGGACGCTATGGCTACACCTTC.

The table lists this clonotype with many counts. The chain links TRBV3-1 to TRBJ1-6; D remains ambiguous. V lost 3 bases, J lost 0 bases, and 12 bases lay in between. Germline V gene data show CDR1 as LGHDT and CDR2 as YNNKEL (reference sequence). The length of the CDR3 is 17 residues. The CDR3 protein is CASSQKYGDSYNSPLHF. For the CDR3, the DNA is TGTGCCAGCAGCCAGAAATACGGGGACTCCTATAATTCACCCCTCCACTTT.

This clonotype was counted between two and nine times. The chain carries TRBV20-1 and TRBJ2-1; TRBD2 aligns across 9 bases. The CDR3 totals 16 residues. Losses at the gene ends were 2 bases for V and 7 bases for J; bases not matched to a gene: 12. Germline V gene lookup returns CDR1 DFQATT and CDR2 SNEGSKA (reference sequence). As DNA, the CDR3 is TGCAGTGCTAGACCCCCGGTGGGGCGGGAGGGTAATGAGCAGTTCTTC. Protein: CSARPPVGREGNEQFF.